The rows below give T cell receptor beta chains drawn from one sample of a study of vaccination effects on CD4 cells after COVID-19. No antigen has been assigned to these receptors. TCRdb's table, derived via immunoSEQ multiplex PCR, lists solely in-frame clones and lacks some. The data contain about 73,000 clones, 73% of them seen just once; the ten biggest clones take up approximately 2.2%. The material was CD4+ T cells from PBMCs cultured without peptide, obtained after COVID-19 vaccination. These receptors originate from a human donor who received a COVID-19 vaccine. CDR3s include the opening cysteine and the closing phenylalanine or tryptophan. Each record gives: J gene, clone size, V gene, D gene, CDR3 protein, CDR3 DNA. A D gene is named only where the DNA matches it firmly. Size tells how often a clone was seen (once, few, many) or the class of an expanded clone, and some rows leave it out.

TRBJ2-1 | - | TRBV3-1/TRBV3-2 | - | CASTQRAGSDEQFF | TGTGCCAGCACCCAGCGGGCGGGGTCGGATGAGCAGTTCTTC
TRBJ2-1 | once | TRBV4-3 | TRBD2 | CASSRAGGAAVEQFF | TGCGCCAGCAGCCGAGCCGGGGGGGCGGCTGTGGAGCAGTTCTTC
TRBJ2-3 | - | TRBV5-1 | - | CASSFVGTDTQYF | TGCGCCAGCAGCTTTGTCGGAACAGATACGCAGTATTTT
TRBJ2-4 | once | TRBV5-6 | - | CASSGVAKNIQYF | TGTGCCAGCAGCGGGGTAGCCAAAAACATTCAGTACTTC
TRBJ1-1 | - | TRBV14 | - | CASSQSRGGAAAFF | TGTGCCAGCAGCCAATCCCGGGGGGGGGCGGCAGCTTTCTTT
TRBJ2-2 | - | TRBV4-1 | TRBD2 | CASSQAKRGGPDTGELFF | TGCGCCAGCAGCCAAGCGAAGCGGGGGGGCCCGGACACCGGGGAGCTGTTTTTT
TRBJ1-4 | - | TRBV11-2 | - | CASSLGTIGNEKLFF | TGTGCCAGCAGCTTAGGTACAATTGGGAATGAAAAACTGTTTTTT
TRBJ2-5 | - | TRBV14 | - | CASSPGTPRVETQYF | TGTGCCAGCAGCCCGGGGACACCCCGGGTAGAGACCCAGTACTTC
TRBJ1-4 | - | TRBV3-1/TRBV3-2 | TRBD1 | CASSLRSDRELFF | TGTGCCAGCAGCCTAAGAAGCGACAGGGAACTGTTTTTT
TRBJ2-3 | - | TRBV5-5 | TRBD1 | CASSKGQGLTDTQYF | TGTGCCAGCAGCAAGGGACAGGGGCTCACAGATACGCAGTATTTT
TRBJ2-1 | - | TRBV6-1 | - | CASSEAGQVQFF | TGTGCCAGCAGTGAAGCGGGGCAGGTTCAGTTCTTC
TRBJ2-3 | few | TRBV7-2 | - | CASSSRGGGNTDTQYF | TGTGCCAGCAGCTCCCGGGGTGGAGGAAACACAGATACGCAGTATTTT
TRBJ2-5 | - | TRBV5-1 | TRBD2 | CASSVGGAEETQYF | TGCGCCAGCAGCGTCGGGGGGGCGGAAGAGACCCAGTACTTC
TRBJ1-5 | - | TRBV19 | - | CASSILGYNQPQHF | TGTGCCAGTAGTATTCTCGGGTACAATCAGCCCCAGCATTTT
TRBJ1-5 | - | TRBV19 | TRBD1 | CASSKGQGFAQPQHF | TGTGCCAGTAGTAAGGGACAGGGCTTCGCTCAGCCCCAGCATTTT
TRBJ2-2 | few | TRBV2 | - | CASSENRDTGELFF | TGTGCCAGCAGTGAGAATCGGGACACCGGGGAGCTGTTTTTT
TRBJ1-5 | few | TRBV27 | TRBD1 | CASSLDRLNQPQHF | TGTGCCAGCAGTTTGGACAGGTTAAATCAGCCCCAGCATTTT
TRBJ1-5 | - | TRBV28 | - | CASSLQPGMSNQPQHF | TGTGCCAGCAGCCTACAACCGGGAATGAGCAATCAGCCCCAGCATTTT
TRBJ2-5 | - | TRBV24-1 | - | CATRSGNQETQYF | TGTGCCACCAGATCGGGGAACCAAGAGACCCAGTACTTC
TRBJ1-3 | few | TRBV6-5 | - | CASSSGGNTIYF | TGTGCCAGCAGTTCCGGGGGAAACACCATATATTTT